This T cell receptor (beta chain) was sequenced during a study of beta chain features in type 1 diabetes. General study points: Significant though moderate, a shortening of TCRB CDR3s appeared in all four CD4+ subsets of Type 1 diabetes patients.

Germline values: CDR1 SGDLS, CDR2 YYNGEE. The CDR3 contains 15 residues. Trimming left V 0 bases short and J 3 bases short, with 9 bases between. Reverse transcription of all isolated RNA meant that expressed TCRB transcripts were sequenced. Naive, central memory and regulatory T cell samples produced a mean of about 3.5 million reads. Clones were read by immunoSEQ multiplex PCR, and TCRdb kept only the in-frame ones, dropping some. This sample has around 250,000 clones; roughly 13% occur once, and the top ten carry roughly 0.018%. About this clone: Its target is not known.

Sequencing was carried out using naive CD4+ T cells from blood. This TCR derives from a man in his thirties or forties with type 1 diabetes. The chain is built from TRBV9 and TRBJ2-2; maybe TRBD2 (6 bases). CDR3 residues: CASSVAPGDTGELFF. As DNA, the CDR3 is TGTGCCAGCAGCGTAGCTCCGGGGGACACCGGGGAGCTGTTTTTT.